What follows is one TCR beta chain and its context. The sample comes from a study of technical replicates of blood from a few donors. Trimming cost V 7 bases and J 8 bases, with 12 bases left between them. The germline V gene has CDR1 MNHEY and CDR2 SVGAGI. The CDR3 loop spans 11 amino acids. Here immunoSEQ multiplex PCR was the method, and the copy in TCRdb shows in-frame clones only, minus some. The table shows 50,000 to 60,000 clones, with around 96% occurring only once. V is TRBV6-5 and J is TRBJ2-7; D is unresolved. Sequencing was carried out using PBMCs. The source of this sequence is a human donor in good health. Some clones in this sample may be carry-over from other donors' samples. The CDR3 DNA reads as TGTGCCAGCACCAAAGAGGAGAAGCAGTACTTC. Translating gives CASTKEEKQYF.